This record looks at one T cell receptor beta chain sequence and its context. Its antigen is not identified. This specimen belongs to a study of T cell responses to AZD1222 COVID-19 vaccine. General study findings and limits: Only a handful of AZD1222 recipients, roughly six in all, had baseline seropositivity. Without day 14 samples, only post-peak T cell repertoires were studied. Spike was spanned by vaccine-associated CD4 TCRs, which were dominant at 160-218 and 743-854.

Using immunoSEQ multiplex PCR, the repertoire was profiled, and TCRdb retains in-frame clones only, with some absent. The sample contains more than 150,000 clones, approximately 87% of which appear only once. The source material was peripheral blood, sampled on day 0 of MenACWY control vaccination. The TCR was taken from an adult in good health.

CDR3 region: CSVGLAGSNEQFF. CDR3 nucleotides: TGCAGCGTTGGACTAGCGGGGAGCAATGAGCAGTTCTTC. The chain has TRBV29-1 and TRBJ2-1, with 11 nucleotides matching TRBD2. V gave up 4 bases and J gave up 6 bases; unmatched junction bases: 2. The length of the CDR3 is 13 residues. CDR1 and CDR2 from the germline V gene are SQVTM and ANQGSEA.